This TCR beta chain was found in a study of CD8+ T cells in alopecia areata. A word on this clone: What it binds is not known.

Lesional scalp punch biopsies and peripheral blood came from alopecia areata patients. RNA extraction was followed by reverse transcription into cDNA, which acted as the sequencing template. Using immunoSEQ multiplex PCR, the repertoire was profiled, and TCRdb retains in-frame clones only, with some absent. The sample lists 25,000 to 35,000 clones, around two thirds occurring once. Study-wide findings and caveats: Affected scalp, especially in alopecia totalis/universalis, had a higher clonality than normal scalp did. Among the cells sequenced in scalp samples are also the resident alphabeta T cells of normal skin.

The CDR3 length is 14 residues. Germline CDR1 SQVTM, CDR2 ANQGSEA. Specimen: NKG2D-high CD8+ T cells sorted from blood. The source of this sequence is a human donor with alopecia areata. This sequence joins TRBV29-1 and TRBJ2-5; D might be TRBD2 (6 bases). The J call may be in error: the DNA end matches TRBJ2-7 better. CDR3 nucleotides: TGCAGCGTGACGCCGGGACTGAGCTCCTACGAGCAGTACTTC. This codes for CSVTPGLSSYEQYF.